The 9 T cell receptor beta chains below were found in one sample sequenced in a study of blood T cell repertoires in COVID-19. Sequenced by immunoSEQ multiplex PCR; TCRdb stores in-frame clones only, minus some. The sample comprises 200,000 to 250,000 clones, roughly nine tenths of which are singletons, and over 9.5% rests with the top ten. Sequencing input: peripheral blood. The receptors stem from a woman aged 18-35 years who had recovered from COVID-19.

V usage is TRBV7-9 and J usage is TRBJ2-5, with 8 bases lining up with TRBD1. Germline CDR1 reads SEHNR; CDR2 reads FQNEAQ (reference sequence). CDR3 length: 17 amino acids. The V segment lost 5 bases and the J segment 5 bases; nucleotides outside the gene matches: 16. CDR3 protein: CASSQTGTGLLLETQYF. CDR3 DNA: TGTGCCAGCAGCCAAACGGGGACAGGCCTACTGTTGGAGACCCAGTACTTC.

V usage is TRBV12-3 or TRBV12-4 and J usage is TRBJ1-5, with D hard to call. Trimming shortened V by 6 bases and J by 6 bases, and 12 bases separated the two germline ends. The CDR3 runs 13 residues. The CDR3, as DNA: TGTGCCAGCAGGGTCGGGTCTGGTCAGCCCCAGCATTTT. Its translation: CASRVGSGQPQHF.

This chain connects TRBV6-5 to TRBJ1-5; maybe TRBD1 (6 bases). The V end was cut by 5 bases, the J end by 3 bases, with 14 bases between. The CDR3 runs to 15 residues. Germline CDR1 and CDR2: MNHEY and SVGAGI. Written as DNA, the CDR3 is TGTGCCAGCAGTACACAGGGTTTCCACAATCAGCCCCAGCATTTT. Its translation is CASSTQGFHNQPQHF.

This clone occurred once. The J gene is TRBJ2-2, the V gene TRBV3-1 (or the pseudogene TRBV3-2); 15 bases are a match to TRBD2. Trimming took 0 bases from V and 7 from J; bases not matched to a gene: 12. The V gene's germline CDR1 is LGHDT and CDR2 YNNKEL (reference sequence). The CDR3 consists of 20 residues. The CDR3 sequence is CASSQDPGLAGGPRGGELFF. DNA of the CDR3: TGTGCCAGCAGCCAAGACCCCGGACTAGCGGGAGGGCCGCGGGGCGGGGAGCTGTTTTTT.

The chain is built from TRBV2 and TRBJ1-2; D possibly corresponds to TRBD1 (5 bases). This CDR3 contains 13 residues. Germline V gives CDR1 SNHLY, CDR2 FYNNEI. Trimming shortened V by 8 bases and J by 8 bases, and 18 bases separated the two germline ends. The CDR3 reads CASSAPGVKGYTF. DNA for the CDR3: TGTGCCAGCTCTGCACCGGGGGTTAAGGGCTACACCTTC.

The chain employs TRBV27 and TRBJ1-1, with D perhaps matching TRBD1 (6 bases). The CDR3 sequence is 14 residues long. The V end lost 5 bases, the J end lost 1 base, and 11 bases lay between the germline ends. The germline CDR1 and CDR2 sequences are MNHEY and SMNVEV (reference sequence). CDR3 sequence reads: CASSLTGSNTEAFF. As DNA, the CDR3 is TGTGCCAGCAGTCTGACAGGTTCGAACACTGAAGCTTTCTTT.

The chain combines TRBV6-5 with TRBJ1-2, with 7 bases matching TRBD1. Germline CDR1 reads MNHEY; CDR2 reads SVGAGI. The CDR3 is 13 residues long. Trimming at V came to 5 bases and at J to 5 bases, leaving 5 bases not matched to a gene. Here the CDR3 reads CASSTRDSYGYTF. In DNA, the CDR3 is TGTGCCAGCAGTACACGGGACAGTTATGGCTACACCTTC.

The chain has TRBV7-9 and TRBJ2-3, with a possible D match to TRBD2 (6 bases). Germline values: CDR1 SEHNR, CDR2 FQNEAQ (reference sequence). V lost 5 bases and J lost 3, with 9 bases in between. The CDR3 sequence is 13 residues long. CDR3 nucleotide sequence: TGTGCCAGCAGCCCAGCGGGTACAGATACGCAGTATTTT. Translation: CASSPAGTDTQYF.

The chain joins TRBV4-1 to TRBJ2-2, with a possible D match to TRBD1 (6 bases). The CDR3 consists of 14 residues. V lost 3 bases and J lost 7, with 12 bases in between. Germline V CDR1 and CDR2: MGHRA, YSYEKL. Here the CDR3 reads CASSQSYRDGELFF. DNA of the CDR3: TGCGCCAGCAGCCAGAGCTACAGGGACGGGGAGCTGTTTTTT.